This entry is about one TCR beta chain. V was clipped by 9 bases and J by 5 bases; unmatched bases: 4. This CDR3 has 12 amino acids. Germline V gene data show CDR1 as ENHRY and CDR2 as SYGVKD. This sample is drawn from a study of identical twins. MiXCR was run by TCRdb on the 5' RACE reads, yielding one entry per CDR3 protein. This table holds about 570,000 distinct CDR3 sequences, more than 9% found once. The sample also formed part of further work on yellow fever vaccine responses in identical twins.

This clonotype originated in a woman younger than 35 in good health. The rearrangement uses TRBV10-3 and TRBJ2-5, with TRBD2 matching over 9 bases. The sequencing sample was made of PBMCs. In nucleotides, the CDR3 is TGTGCCATACCGGGACTAGCTGAGACCCAGTACTTC. This gives the protein CAIPGLAETQYF.